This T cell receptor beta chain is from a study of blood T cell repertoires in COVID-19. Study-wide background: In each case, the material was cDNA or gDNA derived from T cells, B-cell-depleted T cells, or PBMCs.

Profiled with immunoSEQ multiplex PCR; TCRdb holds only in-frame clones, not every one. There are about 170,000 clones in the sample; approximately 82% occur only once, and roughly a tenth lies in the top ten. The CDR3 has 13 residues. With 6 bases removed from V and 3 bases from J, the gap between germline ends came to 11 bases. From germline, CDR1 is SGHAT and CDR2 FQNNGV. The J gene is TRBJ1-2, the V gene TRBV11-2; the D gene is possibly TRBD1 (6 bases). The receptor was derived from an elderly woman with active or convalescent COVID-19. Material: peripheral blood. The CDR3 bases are TGTGCCAGCAGGGAGGGGGGGTACTATGGCTACACCTTC. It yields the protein CASREGGYYGYTF.